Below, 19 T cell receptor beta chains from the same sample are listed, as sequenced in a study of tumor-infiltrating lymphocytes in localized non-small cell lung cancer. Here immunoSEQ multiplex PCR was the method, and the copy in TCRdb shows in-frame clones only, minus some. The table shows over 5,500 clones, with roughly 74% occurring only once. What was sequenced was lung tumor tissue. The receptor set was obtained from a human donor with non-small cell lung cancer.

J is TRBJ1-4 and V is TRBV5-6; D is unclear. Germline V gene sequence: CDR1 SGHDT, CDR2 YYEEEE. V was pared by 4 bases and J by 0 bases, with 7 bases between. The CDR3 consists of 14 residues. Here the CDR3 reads CASSLLTTNEKLFF. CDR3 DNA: TGTGCCAGCAGCCTCTTGACAACTAATGAAAAACTGTTTTTT.

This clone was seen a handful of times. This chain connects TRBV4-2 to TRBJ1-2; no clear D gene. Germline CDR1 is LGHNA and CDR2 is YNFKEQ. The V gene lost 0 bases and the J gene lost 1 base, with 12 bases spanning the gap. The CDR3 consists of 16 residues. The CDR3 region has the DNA TGTGCCAGCAGCCAAGAGGGTGGTCAGAGTAACTATGGCTACACCTTC. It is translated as CASSQEGGQSNYGYTF.

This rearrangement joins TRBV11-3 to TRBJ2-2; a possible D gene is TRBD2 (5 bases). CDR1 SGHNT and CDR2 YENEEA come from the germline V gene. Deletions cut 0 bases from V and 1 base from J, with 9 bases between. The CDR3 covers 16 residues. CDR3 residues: CASSLDQSGNTGELFF. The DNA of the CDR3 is TGTGCCAGCAGCTTAGACCAAAGCGGGAACACCGGGGAGCTGTTTTTT.

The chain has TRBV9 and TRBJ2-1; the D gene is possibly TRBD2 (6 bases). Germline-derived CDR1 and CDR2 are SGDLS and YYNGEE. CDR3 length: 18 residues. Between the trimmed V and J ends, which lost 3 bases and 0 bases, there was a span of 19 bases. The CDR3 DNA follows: TGTGCCAGCAGCGGGCGGGGCCGCAGGGAAAGCTCCTACAATGAGCAGTTCTTC. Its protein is CASSGRGRRESSYNEQFF.

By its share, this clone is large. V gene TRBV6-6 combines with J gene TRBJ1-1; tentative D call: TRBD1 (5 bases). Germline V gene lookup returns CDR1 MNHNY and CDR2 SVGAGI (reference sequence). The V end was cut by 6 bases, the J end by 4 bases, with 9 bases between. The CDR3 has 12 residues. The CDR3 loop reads CASSGDFTEAFF. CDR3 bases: TGTGCCAGCAGCGGGGACTTCACTGAAGCTTTCTTT.

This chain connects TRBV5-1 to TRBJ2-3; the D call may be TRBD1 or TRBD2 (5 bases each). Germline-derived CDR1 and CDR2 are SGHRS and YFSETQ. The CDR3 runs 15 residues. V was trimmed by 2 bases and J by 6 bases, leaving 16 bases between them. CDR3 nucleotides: TGCGCCAGCAGCTTCGGGGCGGCCGGGCCCGATACGCAGTATTTT. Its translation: CASSFGAAGPDTQYF.

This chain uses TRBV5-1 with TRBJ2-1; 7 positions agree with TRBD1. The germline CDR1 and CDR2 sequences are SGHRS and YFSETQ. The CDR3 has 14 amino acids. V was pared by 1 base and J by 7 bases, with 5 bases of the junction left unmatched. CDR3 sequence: CASSLMDRLNEQFF. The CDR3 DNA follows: TGCGCCAGCAGCTTGATGGACAGGCTAAATGAGCAGTTCTTC.

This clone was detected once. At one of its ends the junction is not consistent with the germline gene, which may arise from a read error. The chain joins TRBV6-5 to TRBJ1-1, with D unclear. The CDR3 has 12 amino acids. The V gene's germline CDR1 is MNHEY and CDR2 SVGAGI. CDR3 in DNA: TGCGCCATCAGGTTAGAGAACACTGAAGCTTTCTTT. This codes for CAIRLENTEAFF.

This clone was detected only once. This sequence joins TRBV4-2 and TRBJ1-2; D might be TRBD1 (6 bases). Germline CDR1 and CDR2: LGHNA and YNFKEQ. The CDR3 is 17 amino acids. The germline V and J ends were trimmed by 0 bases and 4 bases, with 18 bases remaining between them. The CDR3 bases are TGTGCCAGCAGCCAAGATAGGGCGGGGGGCGTAGCCTATGGCTACACCTTC. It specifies CASSQDRAGGVAYGYTF.

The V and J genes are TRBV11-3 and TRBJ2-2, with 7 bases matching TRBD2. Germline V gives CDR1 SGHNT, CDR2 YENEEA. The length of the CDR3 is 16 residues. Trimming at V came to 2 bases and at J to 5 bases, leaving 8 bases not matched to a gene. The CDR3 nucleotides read TGTGCCAGCAGCTTAATTGGGGGGGGAGGAACCGGGGAGCTGTTTTTT. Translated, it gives CASSLIGGGGTGELFF.

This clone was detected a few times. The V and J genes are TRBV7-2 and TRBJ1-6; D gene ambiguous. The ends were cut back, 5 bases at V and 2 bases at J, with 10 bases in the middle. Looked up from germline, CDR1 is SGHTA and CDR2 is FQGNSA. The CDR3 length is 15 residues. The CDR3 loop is CASSPGWAYNSPLHF. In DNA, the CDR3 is TGTGCCAGCAGCCCAGGTTGGGCCTATAATTCACCCCTCCACTTT.

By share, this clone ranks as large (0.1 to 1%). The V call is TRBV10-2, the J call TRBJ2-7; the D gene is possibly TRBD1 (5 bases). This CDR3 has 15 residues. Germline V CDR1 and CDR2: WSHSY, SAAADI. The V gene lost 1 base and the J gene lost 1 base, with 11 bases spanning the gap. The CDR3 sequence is CASSELSTVSYEQYF. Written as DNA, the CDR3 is TGCGCCAGCAGTGAGTTGTCGACAGTGTCCTACGAGCAGTACTTC.

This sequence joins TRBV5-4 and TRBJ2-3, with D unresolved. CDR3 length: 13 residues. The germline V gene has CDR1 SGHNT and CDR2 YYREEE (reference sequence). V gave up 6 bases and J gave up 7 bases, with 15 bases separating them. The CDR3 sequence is CASILEGSNTQYF. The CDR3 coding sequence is TGTGCCAGCATCCTGGAAGGTAGTAATACGCAGTATTTT.

CDR3 sequence reads: CASSQEGVQPQHF. The CDR3 DNA reads as TGTGCCAGCAGCCAAGAAGGGGTTCAGCCCCAGCATTTT. The J gene is TRBJ1-5, the V gene TRBV7-2, with D perhaps TRBD1 (5 bases). The V end was cut by 5 bases, the J end by 6 bases, with 11 bases between. Germline assignment: CDR1 SGHTA and CDR2 FQGNSA. This CDR3 is 13 amino acids long.

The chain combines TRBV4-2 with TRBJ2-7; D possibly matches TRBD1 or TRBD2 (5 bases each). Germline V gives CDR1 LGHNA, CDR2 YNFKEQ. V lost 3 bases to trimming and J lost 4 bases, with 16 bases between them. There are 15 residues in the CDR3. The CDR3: CASSQDSGLGYEQYF. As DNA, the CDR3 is TGTGCCAGCAGCCAGGACTCAGGGTTGGGGTACGAGCAGTACTTC.

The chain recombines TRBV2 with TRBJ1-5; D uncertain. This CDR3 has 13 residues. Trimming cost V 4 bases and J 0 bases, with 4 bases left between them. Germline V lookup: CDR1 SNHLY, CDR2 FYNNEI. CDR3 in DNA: TGTGCCAGCAGTGGGGATAGCAATCAGCCCCAGCATTTT. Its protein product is CASSGDSNQPQHF.

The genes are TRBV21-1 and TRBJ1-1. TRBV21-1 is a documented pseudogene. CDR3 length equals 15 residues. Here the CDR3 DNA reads TGTGCCACCCTACCCTCCTGGGGGGCAAACACTGAAGCTTTCTTT. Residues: CATLPSWGANTEAFF.

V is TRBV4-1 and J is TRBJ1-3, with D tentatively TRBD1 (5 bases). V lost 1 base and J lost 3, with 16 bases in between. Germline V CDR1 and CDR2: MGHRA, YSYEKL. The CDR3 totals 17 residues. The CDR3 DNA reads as TGCGCCAGCAGCCAAGCCCCTGGGGGGAGAGGTGGAAACACCATATATTTT. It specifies CASSQAPGGRGGNTIYF.

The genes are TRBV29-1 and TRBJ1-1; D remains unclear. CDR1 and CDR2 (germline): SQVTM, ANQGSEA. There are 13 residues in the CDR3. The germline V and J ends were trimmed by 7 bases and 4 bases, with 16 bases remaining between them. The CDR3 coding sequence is TGCAGCGCCGAAAGGGATTTTGGCACTGAAGCTTTCTTT. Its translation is CSAERDFGTEAFF.